This T cell receptor beta chain was observed in a study of blood T cell repertoires in COVID-19. Whole-study context: The origin of the acute and convalescent COVID-19 samples was the United States, Italy and Spain. Sources were T cells, B-cell-depleted T cells, or PBMCs; the material itself was cDNA or gDNA.

Method: immunoSEQ multiplex PCR; TCRdb's copy keeps in-frame clones and lacks some. The profile shows 150,000 or so clones, around 87% of them singletons. V dropped 6 bases and J dropped 2; count of bases not matched to a gene: 7. Germline-derived CDR1 and CDR2 are MRHNA and SNTAGT. The CDR3 length is 15 residues. The sample was peripheral blood. The sequence came from a man aged 18 to 29 with COVID-19, enrolled during active disease. The chain combines TRBV6-4 with TRBJ1-5; TRBD1 agrees at 7 bases. CDR3 sequence reads: CASRVKGAGNQPQHF. The CDR3 DNA reads TGTGCCAGCAGAGTGAAGGGGGCGGGCAATCAGCCCCAGCATTTT.